The 30 T cell receptor beta chains presented below share a single source sample, sequenced in a study of cytomegalovirus exposure and HLA in healthy donors. 60 Vbeta and 13 Jbeta primers were used in PCR. Using immunoSEQ multiplex PCR, the repertoire was profiled, and TCRdb retains in-frame clones only, with some absent. This sample contains tens of thousands of clones. The sequenced sample consisted of PBMCs. Receptor source: a woman aged 30 to 39 in good health and CMV-seropositive.

This rearrangement joins TRBV6-1 to TRBJ1-2; 7 nucleotides line up with TRBD1. Losses at the gene ends were 3 bases for V and 3 bases for J; bases not matched to a gene: 7. The CDR3 is 15 amino acids. The germline gives CDR1 MNHNS, CDR2 SASEGT. CDR3 protein: CASSEGQTRYYGYTF. In nucleotides, the CDR3 is TGTGCCAGCAGTGAGGGACAGACTCGTTACTATGGCTACACCTTC.

The chain recombines TRBV18 with TRBJ1-1, with 7 bases matching TRBD1. Germline trimming cut 6 bases from V and 2 bases from J; bases unmatched to any gene: 6. CDR1 KGHSH and CDR2 LQKENI come from the germline V gene. The CDR3 runs 14 residues. The CDR3 here is CASSLGQSNTEAFF. CDR3 DNA sequence: TGTGCCAGCTCCCTGGGACAGTCTAACACTGAAGCTTTCTTT.

This chain joins TRBV25-1 and TRBJ2-7; possibly TRBD1 for D (5 bases). The CDR3 contains 14 residues. Germline CDR1 and CDR2: MGHDK and SYGVNS. With 3 bases removed from V and 0 bases from J, the gap between germline ends came to 9 bases. For the CDR3, the DNA is TGTGCCAGCAGTGACCTAGGACACTCCTACGAGCAGTACTTC. Protein sequence: CASSDLGHSYEQYF.

In the case of this clone: Germline and junction disagree at one end, which may indicate a read error. V is TRBV4-2 and J is TRBJ2-3, with 8 positions matching TRBD1. The CDR3 is made up of 18 amino acids. Germline V gives CDR1 LGHNA, CDR2 YNFKEQ. The CDR3 sequence is CASSQRGQGLRSTDKQYF. The CDR3 DNA reads TGTGCCAGCAGCCAACGCGGACAGGGTCTGAGGTCAACAGATAAGCAGTATTTT.

The V and J genes are TRBV7-3 and TRBJ2-2; D is perhaps TRBD1 (6 bases). V gave up 5 bases and J gave up 4 bases, with 11 bases separating them. Germline-derived CDR1 and CDR2 are SGHTA and FQGTGA. The CDR3 loop spans 14 amino acids. Here the CDR3 reads CASSRRGGTGELFF. For the CDR3, the DNA is TGTGCCAGCAGCCGCAGGGGTGGCACCGGGGAGCTGTTTTTT.

The chain employs TRBV11-2 and TRBJ2-7; 7 nucleotides align to TRBD1. In germline, CDR1 is SGHAT, CDR2 FQNNGV. CDR3 length equals 16 residues. V trimming: 0 bases; J trimming: 2 bases; junction bases outside the gene matches: 7. The chain's CDR3 is CASSLDSGTATYEQYF. As DNA, the CDR3 is TGTGCCAGCAGCTTAGATTCGGGGACAGCTACCTACGAGCAGTACTTC.

The chain joins TRBV19 to TRBJ1-5, with TRBD1 matching 7 bases. CDR1 and CDR2 from the germline V gene are LNHDA and SQIVND (reference sequence). The CDR3 runs to 15 residues. The V segment lost 4 bases and the J segment 3 bases; nucleotides outside the gene matches: 6. The CDR3 sequence: CASSRTGGANQPQHF. As DNA, the CDR3 is TGTGCCAGTAGTAGGACAGGTGGGGCCAATCAGCCCCAGCATTTT.

J is TRBJ1-3 and V is TRBV7-9, with 7 bases matching TRBD1. The CDR3 contains 14 residues. Germline trimming cut 5 bases from V and 2 bases from J; bases unmatched to any gene: 3. Germline lookup yields CDR1 SEHNR and CDR2 FQNEAQ (reference sequence). The CDR3 is CASSPGTAGNTIYF. For the CDR3, the DNA is TGTGCCAGCAGCCCAGGGACAGCTGGAAACACCATATATTTT. Together with reference TRBV7-9 and TRBJ1-3, the CDR3 gives the full variable domain: DTGVSQNPRHKITKRGQNVTFRCDPISEHNRLYWYRQTLGQGPEFLTYFQNEAQLEKSRLLSDRFSAERPKGSFSTLEIQRTEQGDSAMYLCASSPGTAGNTIYFGEGSWLTVV.

The chain joins TRBV5-6 to TRBJ2-1; TRBD1 might be the D (6 bases). The CDR3 sequence is 15 residues long. Between the trimmed V and J ends, which lost 3 bases and 15 bases, there was a span of 25 bases. CDR1 is SGHDT, CDR2 YYEEEE, per germline. CDR3 bases: TGTGCCAGCAGCTCTCGGACGGAGGACCCTCTACAGGGGTTCTTC. It yields the protein CASSSRTEDPLQGFF. Filled out from reference TRBV5-6 and TRBJ2-1, the complete variable domain reads DAGVTQSPTHLIKTRGQQVTLRCSPKSGHDTVSWYQQALGQGPQFIFQYYEEEERQRGNFPDRFSGHQFPNYSSELNVNALLLGDSALYLCASSSRTEDPLQGFFGPGTRLTVL.

The chain joins TRBV6-5 to TRBJ2-3, with 10 bases identical to TRBD2. CDR1 and CDR2 from the germline V gene are MNHEY and SVGAGI. The CDR3 runs 13 residues. After removal of 2 bases from V and 14 bases from J, the junction contained 7 bases not matched to a gene. This chain's CDR3 is CASSYAPTSGRYF. CDR3 DNA sequence: TGTGCCAGCAGTTACGCACCGACTAGCGGGCGGTATTTT.

The rearrangement joins TRBV2 to TRBJ1-1, with a tentative D call TRBD1 (5 bases). The CDR3 runs 15 residues. V lost 7 bases to trimming and J lost 4 bases, with 19 bases between them. CDR1 is SNHLY and CDR2 is FYNNEI in the germline V gene. The CDR3 DNA follows: TGTGCCAGCATAGAACGGAGGGGAAGTAGCACTGAAGCTTTCTTT. Translating it yields CASIERRGSSTEAFF.

CDR3 loop: CASRRTSGGTYEQYF. The DNA of the CDR3 is TGTGCCAGCAGACGAACTAGCGGGGGGACCTACGAGCAGTACTTC. The chain employs TRBV28 and TRBJ2-7, with 12 bases fitting TRBD2. The CDR3 sequence is 15 residues long. The V segment lost 6 bases and the J segment 2 bases; nucleotides outside the gene matches: 5. Germline values: CDR1 MDHEN, CDR2 SYDVKM.

The chain uses TRBV19 and TRBJ2-7; D is uncertain. Trimming cost V 3 bases and J 2 bases, with 8 bases left between them. This CDR3 spans 13 amino acids. Per the germline V gene, CDR1 is LNHDA and CDR2 is SQIVND (reference sequence). The CDR3 DNA reads TGTGCCAGTAGTATTCGGGTTGCCTACGAGCAGTACTTC. Translated, it gives CASSIRVAYEQYF.

The rearrangement links TRBV2 to TRBJ1-5; D perhaps matches TRBD1 (5 bases). V dropped 7 bases and J dropped 0 bases, with 10 bases sitting between them. Per germline, CDR1 SNHLY and CDR2 FYNNEI. The CDR3 extends over 14 amino acids. The CDR3 DNA follows: TGTGCCAGCAAGACAGATTATAGCAATCAGCCCCAGCATTTT. Translation: CASKTDYSNQPQHF.

This chain connects TRBV28 to TRBJ2-5, with 10 positions matching TRBD1. Trimming removed 5 bases from V and 4 bases from J; junction bases left unmatched: 7. Germline V CDR1 and CDR2: MDHEN, SYDVKM. This CDR3 spans 15 amino acids. CDR3 DNA sequence: TGTGCCAGCAGTCCGGGACAGGGGCATCCAGAGACCCAGTACTTC. Translating it yields CASSPGQGHPETQYF.

This rearrangement joins TRBV10-1 to TRBJ2-7, with 10 bases lining up with TRBD2. Germline trimming cut 6 bases from V and 2 bases from J; bases unmatched to any gene: 1. The germline CDR1 and CDR2 sequences are WNHNN and SYGVQD (reference sequence). The CDR3 extends over 13 amino acids. The CDR3 DNA follows: TGCGCCAGCAGCAGCGGGAGGGCCTACGAGCAGTACTTC. Protein product: CASSSGRAYEQYF.

This chain links TRBV19 with TRBJ1-1, with a tentative D call TRBD1 (6 bases). Germline V CDR1 and CDR2: LNHDA, SQIVND (reference sequence). This CDR3 comprises 14 residues. The V end was cut by 5 bases, the J end by 5 bases, with 15 bases between. The DNA of the CDR3 is TGTGCCAGTAGTGGGGCCGGCAGGGGTACTGAAGCTTTCTTT. It specifies CASSGAGRGTEAFF.

The chain couples TRBV12-2 to TRBJ2-3; whether TRBD1, the table's D call, matches the DNA was not checked. TRBV12-2 is deemed a pseudogene. The CDR3 sequence is 16 residues long. This CDR3 reads CASRLPGQAFTDTQYF. In DNA, the CDR3 is TGTGCAAGTCGCTTACCGGGACAGGCCTTCACAGATACGCAGTATTTT.

Written as DNA, the CDR3 is TGTGCCACCAGCGGGGGGGGCGGGGAGGTCCAAGAGACCCAGTACTTC. Its translation is CATSGGGGEVQETQYF. The rearrangement links TRBV15 to TRBJ2-5; D is possibly TRBD2 (7 bases). Germline-derived CDR1 and CDR2 are LNHNV and YYDKDF (reference sequence). V was trimmed by 5 bases and J by 1 base, leaving 17 bases between them. The CDR3 totals 16 residues.

This chain links TRBV6-1 with TRBJ2-2, with D perhaps matching TRBD2 (6 bases). V was clipped by 4 bases and J by 1 base, with 7 bases between them. The CDR3 contains 14 residues. Per germline, CDR1 MNHNS and CDR2 SASEGT. The CDR3 protein is CASSGRGNTGELFF. For the CDR3, the DNA is TGTGCCAGCAGTGGGCGGGGGAACACCGGGGAGCTGTTTTTT.

The V gene is TRBV6-1, the J gene TRBJ2-7; TRBD2 agrees at 13 bases. Germline V gene sequence: CDR1 MNHNS, CDR2 SASEGT. CDR3 length: 15 amino acids. V trimming: 6 bases; J trimming: 3 bases; junction bases outside the gene matches: 5. CDR3 nucleotides: TGTGCCAGCAGAACTGGACTAGCGGGAGTCTACGAGCAGTACTTC. Translating it yields CASRTGLAGVYEQYF.

The rearrangement links TRBV29-1 to TRBJ2-5; 7 bases are shared with TRBD2. The closer fit of TRBJ2-7 to the DNA end suggests the J call may be wrong. The CDR3 sequence is 13 residues long. CDR1 is SQVTM and CDR2 is ANQGSEA in the germline V gene. CDR3 coding DNA: TGCAGCGTTCCGGCTGGGCGGGGGTACGAGCAGTACTTC. Its translation is CSVPAGRGYEQYF.

The rearrangement uses TRBV11-1 and TRBJ2-7; 10 positions match TRBD1. Germline trimming cut 7 bases from V and 1 base from J; bases unmatched to any gene: 7. Germline V gene lookup returns CDR1 SGHAT and CDR2 FQDESV (reference sequence). The CDR3 extends over 15 amino acids. CDR3 in amino acids: CASKPTGGSSYEQYF. The CDR3 coding sequence is TGTGCCAGCAAACCGACAGGGGGCTCTTCCTACGAGCAGTACTTC.

This chain joins TRBV27 and TRBJ2-7; possible D gene TRBD1, 5 bases. This CDR3 comprises 17 residues. Per the germline V gene, CDR1 is MNHEY and CDR2 is SMNVEV (reference sequence). Trimming took 5 bases from V and 3 from J, leaving 23 bases between them. The CDR3 reads CASSAQGHEFVYYEQYF. CDR3 coding DNA: TGTGCCAGCAGTGCCCAGGGCCACGAGTTTGTATACTACGAGCAGTACTTC.

The rearrangement links TRBV6-1 to TRBJ2-5; TRBD1 is a possible D gene (7 bases). This CDR3 is 14 amino acids long. Trimming stripped 5 bases from V and 4 bases from J, with 14 bases between. Germline V CDR1 and CDR2: MNHNS, SASEGT. In DNA, the CDR3 is TGTGCCAGCAGTAGGGCAGGGGGGAGAGAGACCCAGTACTTC. This translates into CASSRAGGRETQYF.

The chain carries TRBV28 and TRBJ2-7; 7 bases line up with TRBD2. The CDR3 length is 16 residues. V was clipped by 8 bases and J by 0 bases; unmatched bases: 13. Germline lookup yields CDR1 MDHEN and CDR2 SYDVKM. The CDR3 coding sequence is TGTGCCAGCCAGTCCAACGGGGGGTATTACTCCTACGAGCAGTACTTC. Translation gives CASQSNGGYYSYEQYF.

The chain couples TRBV20-1 to TRBJ2-1, with 10 bases lining up with TRBD2. J gave up 12 bases and V 6 bases, and 2 bases lay outside the gene matches. The germline V gene has CDR1 DFQATT and CDR2 SNEGSKA (reference sequence). The CDR3 spans 10 residues. DNA for the CDR3: TGCAGTGCATCTAGCGGGGGGCAGTTCTTC. Protein: CSASSGGQFF.

The chain has TRBV13 and TRBJ2-7, with D possibly TRBD1 on 6 matching bases. V lost 5 bases and J lost 0, with 14 bases in between. This CDR3 comprises 15 residues. Germline CDR1 PRHDT, CDR2 FYEKMQ (reference sequence). The DNA of the CDR3 is TGTGCCAGCAGCCGCAGAACAGGGAGCTCCTACGAGCAGTACTTC. As protein: CASSRRTGSSYEQYF.

The rearrangement uses TRBV29-1 and TRBJ1-2; 7 bases map to TRBD1. The CDR3 extends over 13 amino acids. In germline, CDR1 is SQVTM, CDR2 ANQGSEA. J was trimmed by 1 base and V by 7 bases; bases with no gene match: 6. CDR3 sequence (DNA): TGCAGCGCCACAGGGGACCTTAACTATGGCTACACCTTC. Its translation is CSATGDLNYGYTF.

The chain is built from TRBV18 and TRBJ1-1; TRBD1 might be the D (5 bases). Deletions cut 5 bases from V and 4 bases from J, with 11 bases between. CDR1 and CDR2 from the germline V gene are KGHSH and LQKENI. CDR3 length equals 13 residues. The CDR3 sequence is CASSTSGGTEAFF. The CDR3 DNA sequence: TGTGCCAGCTCAACCTCGGGGGGCACTGAAGCTTTCTTT.